The 3 T cell receptor beta chains below come from one sample, sequenced in a study of cytotoxic CD8 clonotypes in ibrutinib-treated CLL. Profiled with immunoSEQ multiplex PCR; TCRdb holds only in-frame clones, not every one. The repertoire holds 40,000 or so clones, with roughly 50% as singletons. Material: PBMCs, obtained before ibrutinib treatment. The receptors derive from a human donor with chronic lymphocytic leukemia.

This sequence joins TRBV9 and TRBJ2-1; weak D call: TRBD1 (6 bases). Germline-derived CDR1 and CDR2 are SGDLS and YYNGEE. Trimming removed 0 bases at V and 8 bases at J, with 12 bases between. The CDR3 loop spans 14 amino acids. The CDR3 coding sequence is TGTGCCAGCAGCGTAGCAGGGGTAGGCGATGAGCAGTTCTTC. This gives the protein CASSVAGVGDEQFF.

This clone was seen only a few times. CDR3 bases: TGTGCCAGCAGCTTGGAAGGGAACACTGAAGCTTTCTTT. It encodes CASSLEGNTEAFF. This chain connects TRBV7-3 to TRBJ1-1; no reliable D call. The CDR3 totals 13 residues. Germline V lookup: CDR1 SGHTA, CDR2 FQGTGA. Deletions cut 3 bases from V and 1 base from J, with 6 bases between.

CDR3: CASSPDRSLRPLHF. CDR3 coding DNA: TGTGCCAGCTCACCAGATCGGAGCTTGCGGCCCCTCCACTTT. The chain links TRBV18 to TRBJ1-6; D is unclear. The V gene's germline CDR1 is KGHSH and CDR2 LQKENI. The CDR3 extends over 14 amino acids. V was cut by 2 bases and J by 13 bases, with 15 bases left in between. Full variable domain (remainder filled in from reference TRBV18 and TRBJ1-6): NAGVMQNPRHLVRRRGQEARLRCSPMKGHSHVYWYRQLPEEGLKFMVYLQKENIIDESGMPKERFSAEFPKEGPSILRIQQVVRGDSAAYFCASSPDRSLRPLHFGNGTRLTVT.